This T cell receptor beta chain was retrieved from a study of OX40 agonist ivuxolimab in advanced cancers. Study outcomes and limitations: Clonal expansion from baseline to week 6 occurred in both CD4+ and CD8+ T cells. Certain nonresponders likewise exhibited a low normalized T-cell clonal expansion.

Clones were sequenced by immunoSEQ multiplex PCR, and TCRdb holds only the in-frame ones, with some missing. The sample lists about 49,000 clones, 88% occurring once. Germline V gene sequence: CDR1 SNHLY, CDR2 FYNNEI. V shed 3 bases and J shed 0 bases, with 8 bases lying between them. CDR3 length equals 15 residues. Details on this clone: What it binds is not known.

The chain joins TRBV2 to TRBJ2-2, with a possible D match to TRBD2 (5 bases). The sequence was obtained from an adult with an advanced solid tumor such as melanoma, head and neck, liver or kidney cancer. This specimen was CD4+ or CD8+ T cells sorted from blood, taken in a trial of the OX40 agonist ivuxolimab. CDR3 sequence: CASSELASNTGELFF. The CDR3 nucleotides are TGTGCCAGCAGTGAGTTAGCGTCGAACACCGGGGAGCTGTTTTTT.